This is a list of T cell receptor beta chains from one sample in a study of control samples from healthy donors and cancer patients. The protocol was immunoSEQ multiplex PCR, while the TCRdb copy is restricted to in-frame clones and leaves out a portion. Here the sample spans about 100,000 clones, just over 90% being singletons. Material for sequencing was blood. Receptors originate from a woman aged 18-35 years in good health. The CDR3 runs from the conserved cysteine through the conserved F or W. A D gene is named only where the DNA matches it firmly. Some rows have no size entry. The others give once, few or many, or a class for an expanded clone.

d_call,j_call,clone_size,v_call,cdr3_aa,cdr3_nt
TRBD2,TRBJ2-3,.,TRBV6-2/TRBV6-3,CASSWDSSGPFTDTQYF,TGTGCCAGCAGTTGGGATTCTAGCGGGCCCTTCACAGATACGCAGTATTTT
TRBD2,TRBJ2-7,.,TRBV6-2/TRBV6-3,CASSHPTSGSLYEQYF,TGTGCCAGCAGTCATCCGACTAGCGGGAGTCTCTACGAGCAGTACTTC
.,TRBJ1-1,.,TRBV21-1,CASRIARERPENTEAFF,TGTGCCAGCAGGATCGCAAGGGAGAGGCCGGAGAACACTGAAGCTTTCTTT
.,TRBJ2-1,once,TRBV18,CASSPHPNEQFF,TGTGCCAGCTCACCACATCCCAATGAGCAGTTCTTC
.,TRBJ1-6,.,TRBV7-2,CASSFLDRYNSPLHF,TGTGCCAGCAGCTTCTTGGACAGATATAATTCACCCCTCCACTTT
.,TRBJ2-2,.,TRBV28,CASSFFYRTNTGELFF,TGTGCCAGCAGTTTTTTCTACAGAACGAACACCGGGGAGCTGTTTTTT
.,TRBJ2-5,.,TRBV5-1,CASSLLRQETQYF,TGCGCCAGCAGCTTGCTGAGACAAGAGACCCAGTACTTC
TRBD1,TRBJ2-1,.,TRBV7-3,CASSYSPGQGYNEQFF,TGTGCCAGCAGCTACTCTCCGGGACAGGGATACAATGAGCAGTTCTTC
.,TRBJ2-2,.,TRBV24-1,CATSVTGANTGELFF,TGTGCCACCAGTGTTACGGGTGCGAACACCGGGGAGCTGTTTTTT
TRBD2,TRBJ2-5,.,TRBV11-3,CASSRGLAGASETQYF,TGTGCCAGCAGCCGAGGACTAGCGGGAGCCTCGGAGACCCAGTACTTC
.,TRBJ1-4,.,TRBV7-7,CATARTSSPNEKLFF,TGTGCCACAGCAAGGACATCATCTCCTAATGAAAAACTGTTTTTT
TRBD1,TRBJ1-1,.,TRBV19,CASSIDGTGGWGTEAFF,TGTGCCAGTAGTATAGACGGGACAGGGGGCTGGGGGACTGAAGCTTTCTTT
TRBD1,TRBJ1-4,once,TRBV7-9,CASSLAGQVNEKLFF,TGTGCCAGCAGCTTAGCGGGACAGGTCAATGAAAAACTGTTTTTT
.,TRBJ1-2,.,TRBV7-2,CASRSTGTSTYGYTF,TGTGCCAGCAGATCCACCGGGACGTCCACCTATGGCTACACCTTC
TRBD1,TRBJ1-1,.,TRBV6-2/TRBV6-3,CASSAWTGNTEAFF,TGTGCCAGCAGTGCCTGGACAGGGAACACTGAAGCTTTCTTT
.,TRBJ2-7,.,TRBV6-5,CASSYSFGASYEQYF,TGTGCCAGCAGTTACTCTTTTGGGGCCTCCTACGAGCAGTACTTC
.,TRBJ1-2,.,TRBV7-2,CASSLGLGANGYTF,TGTGCCAGCAGCTTAGGGCTGGGGGCAAATGGCTACACCTTC
.,TRBJ1-5,.,TRBV7-2,CASSLELFRADQPQHF,TGTGCCAGCAGCTTAGAATTGTTCAGGGCGGATCAGCCCCAGCATTTT
.,TRBJ1-6,.,TRBV28,CASTTSRGVTLNYNSPLHF,TGTGCCAGCACCACATCACGGGGGGTGACCCTGAACTATAATTCACCCCTCCACTTT
TRBD2,TRBJ2-5,.,TRBV7-9,CASSLAAGGKETQYF,TGTGCCAGCAGCTTAGCAGCGGGAGGGAAGGAGACCCAGTACTTC
TRBD2,TRBJ2-1,.,TRBV6-5,CASSRLAGGNYEQFF,TGTGCCAGCAGTAGATTAGCGGGAGGCAACTATGAGCAGTTCTTC
.,TRBJ2-1,.,TRBV29-1,CSDSGGLSYNEQFF,TGCAGCGACTCGGGGGGCCTCTCCTACAATGAGCAGTTCTTC
.,TRBJ2-7,few,TRBV7-2,CASSSRPIHSTYEQYF,TGTGCCAGCAGCTCTCGACCGATCCATTCAACCTACGAGCAGTACTTC
.,TRBJ1-1,.,TRBV2,CASSEGTTDEAFF,TGTGCCAGCAGTGAAGGGACGACGGACGAAGCTTTCTTT
TRBD1,TRBJ2-7,once,TRBV9,CASSVGIRGGQGFYEQYF,TGTGCCAGCAGCGTAGGCATAAGGGGGGGACAGGGCTTCTACGAGCAGTACTTC
.,TRBJ2-3,.,TRBV6-4,CASSDSTTDTQYF,TGTGCCAGCAGTGACTCGACCACAGATACGCAGTATTTT
.,TRBJ1-4,.,TRBV5-5,CASSLDVEKLFF,TGTGCCAGCAGCCTGGACGTAGAAAAACTGTTTTTT
.,TRBJ1-2,.,TRBV7-9,CASSWLGAGSEGYTF,TGTGCCAGCAGCTGGTTGGGAGCAGGGTCAGAAGGCTACACCTTC
TRBD2,TRBJ2-3,.,TRBV5-4,CASSLDVGGAEYTQYF,TGTGCCAGCAGCTTGGATGTCGGGGGGGCCGAATATACGCAGTATTTT
.,TRBJ2-1,.,TRBV27,CASTAMGGGYNEQFF,TGTGCCAGCACCGCCATGGGAGGGGGATACAATGAGCAGTTCTTC
.,TRBJ2-3,.,TRBV19,CASSPRASTDTQYF,TGTGCCAGTAGTCCCCGGGCTAGCACAGATACGCAGTATTTT
.,TRBJ1-1,.,TRBV5-1,CASSLAGNTEAFF,TGCGCCAGCAGCTTGGCGGGGAACACTGAAGCTTTCTTT
.,TRBJ2-2,.,TRBV5-5,CASSSFRSNTGELFF,TGTGCCAGCAGCAGTTTCCGATCGAACACCGGGGAGCTGTTTTTT
TRBD1,TRBJ1-1,.,TRBV9,CASSVDSQQGLRTEAFF,TGTGCCAGCAGCGTAGATTCCCAACAGGGGTTGAGAACTGAAGCTTTCTTT
.,TRBJ1-2,.,TRBV5-4,CASTQAAPNGYTF,TGTGCCAGCACCCAGGCGGCGCCTAATGGCTACACCTTC
.,TRBJ2-3,once,TRBV5-1,CASSLGAGAFSTDTQYF,TGCGCCAGCAGCTTGGGGGCGGGGGCCTTTAGCACAGATACGCAGTATTTT
TRBD2,TRBJ2-4,.,TRBV7-2,CASSLRDVAGAGAKNIQYF,TGTGCCAGCAGCCTTCGGGATGTAGCGGGAGCCGGGGCCAAAAACATTCAGTACTTC
.,TRBJ1-4,.,TRBV6-1,CASSERLSLSNEKLFF,TGTGCCAGCAGTGAGAGACTCAGCCTCTCTAATGAAAAACTGTTTTTT
.,TRBJ1-1,.,TRBV6-2/TRBV6-3,CASSYNSEAFF,TGTGCCAGCAGTTACAACAGTGAAGCTTTCTTT
.,TRBJ1-1,.,TRBV25-1,CASSESRMNTEAFF,TGTGCCAGCAGTGAATCTCGAATGAACACTGAAGCTTTCTTT
TRBD1,TRBJ1-1,.,TRBV30,CAWRGRGRGYTEAFF,TGTGCCTGGAGGGGCAGGGGGCGGGGATACACTGAAGCTTTCTTT
TRBD1,TRBJ1-1,once,TRBV30,CAYLPGRGLRNTEAFF,TGTGCCTACCTTCCCGGCAGGGGGCTTAGGAACACTGAAGCTTTCTTT
.,TRBJ1-4,.,TRBV2,CASSEGRGPNEKLFF,TGTGCCAGCAGTGAAGGTAGAGGCCCTAATGAAAAACTGTTTTTT
.,TRBJ2-7,.,TRBV28,CASSPLTSWVYEQYF,TGTGCCAGCAGTCCCCTGACAAGCTGGGTCTACGAGCAGTACTTC
.,TRBJ2-2,.,TRBV6-5,CASRDLTNTGELFF,TGTGCCAGCAGGGACTTAACAAACACCGGGGAGCTGTTTTTT
.,TRBJ1-2,.,TRBV7-2,CASSLAFQDPYGYTF,TGTGCCAGCAGCTTAGCCTTCCAGGACCCCTATGGCTACACCTTC
.,TRBJ2-7,.,TRBV5-1,CASSPQGQIYEQYF,TGCGCCAGCAGCCCACAAGGGCAGATCTACGAGCAGTACTTC
.,TRBJ2-7,.,TRBV20-1,CSASGHGGYEQYF,TGCAGTGCTAGTGGACACGGTGGCTACGAGCAGTACTTC
.,TRBJ1-1,once,TRBV7-8,CASSPGTSEAFF,TGTGCCAGCAGCCCCGGGACATCTGAAGCTTTCTTT
TRBD1,TRBJ2-7,.,TRBV23-1,CASSQGTGYEQYF,TGCGCCAGCAGTCAAGGGACAGGGTACGAGCAGTACTTC
.,TRBJ1-2,.,TRBV11-2,CASSPGVNYGYTF,TGTGCCAGCAGCCCTGGGGTTAACTATGGCTACACCTTC
TRBD1,TRBJ1-4,.,TRBV19,CAAQGLNEKLFF,TGTGCCGCACAGGGGCTCAATGAAAAACTGTTTTTT
.,TRBJ2-5,.,TRBV7-3,CASSSAGSEETQYF,TGTGCCAGCAGCTCCGCGGGGTCGGAAGAGACCCAGTACTTC
.,TRBJ1-2,once,TRBV4-2,CASSQVGGRGSGGYTF,TGTGCCAGCAGCCAAGTCGGGGGAAGGGGTTCTGGTGGCTACACCTTC
TRBD1,TRBJ2-1,.,TRBV5-1,CASSLRQGIGNEQFF,TGCGCCAGCAGCTTGAGACAGGGTATAGGAAATGAGCAGTTCTTC